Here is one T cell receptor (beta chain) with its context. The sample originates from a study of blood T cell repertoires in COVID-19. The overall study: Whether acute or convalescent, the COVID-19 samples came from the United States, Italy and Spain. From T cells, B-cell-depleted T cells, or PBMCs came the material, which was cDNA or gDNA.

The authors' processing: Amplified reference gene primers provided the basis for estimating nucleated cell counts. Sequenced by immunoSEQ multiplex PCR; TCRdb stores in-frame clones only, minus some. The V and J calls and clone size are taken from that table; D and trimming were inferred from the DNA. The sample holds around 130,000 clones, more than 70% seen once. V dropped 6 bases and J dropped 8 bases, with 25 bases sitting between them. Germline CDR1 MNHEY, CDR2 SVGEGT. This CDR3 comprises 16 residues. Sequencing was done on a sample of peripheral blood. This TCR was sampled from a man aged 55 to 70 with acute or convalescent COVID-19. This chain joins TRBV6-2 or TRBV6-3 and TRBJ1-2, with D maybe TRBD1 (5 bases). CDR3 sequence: CASSFSVRDSVGGYTF. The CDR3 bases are TGTGCCAGCAGCTTCTCCGTCAGGGATTCTGTGGGGGGCTACACCTTC.